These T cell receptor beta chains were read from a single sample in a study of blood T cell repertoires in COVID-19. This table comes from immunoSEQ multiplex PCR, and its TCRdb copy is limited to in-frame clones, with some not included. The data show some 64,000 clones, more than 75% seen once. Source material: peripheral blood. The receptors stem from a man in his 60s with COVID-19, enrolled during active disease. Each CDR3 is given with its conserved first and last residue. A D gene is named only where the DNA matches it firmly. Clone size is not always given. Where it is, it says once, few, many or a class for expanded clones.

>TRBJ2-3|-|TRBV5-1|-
CASSLAATTDTQYF
TGCGCCAGCAGCTTGGCCGCTACGACAGATACGCAGTATTTT
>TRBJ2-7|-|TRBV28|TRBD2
CASSLGARGAPYEQYF
TGTGCCAGCAGTTTAGGTGCGCGGGGGGCTCCCTACGAGCAGTACTTC
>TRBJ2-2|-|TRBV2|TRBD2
CASSEGRAGTGELFF
TGTGCCAGCAGTGAGGGGAGGGCGGGGACCGGGGAGCTGTTTTTT
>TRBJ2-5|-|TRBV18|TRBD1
CASSYDAGGVETQYF
TGTGCCAGCTCATACGACGCAGGGGGCGTAGAGACCCAGTACTTC
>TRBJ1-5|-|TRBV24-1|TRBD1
CATNRGRAQHF
TGTGCCACGAACAGGGGGCGCGCCCAGCATTTT
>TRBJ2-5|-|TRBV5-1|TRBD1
CASSSQGGWQETQYF
TGCGCCAGCAGCTCACAGGGGGGTTGGCAAGAGACCCAGTACTTC
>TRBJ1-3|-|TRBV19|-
CASNPERRGGGNTIYF
TGTGCCAGTAACCCCGAGCGTCGGGGAGGTGGAAACACCATATATTTT
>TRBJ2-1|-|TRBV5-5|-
CASGAGVTYNEQFF
TGTGCCAGCGGGGCAGGGGTTACCTACAATGAGCAGTTCTTC
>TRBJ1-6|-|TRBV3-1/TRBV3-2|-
CASSARLNSPLHF
TGTGCCAGCAGCGCCAGACTTAATTCACCCCTCCACTTT
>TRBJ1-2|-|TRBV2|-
CASSGLSGDNYGYTF
TGTGCCAGCAGTGGTCTGTCAGGGGATAACTATGGCTACACCTTC
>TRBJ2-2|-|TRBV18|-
CASSKDRNTGELFF
TGTGCCAGCTCAAAAGACAGGAACACCGGGGAGCTGTTTTTT
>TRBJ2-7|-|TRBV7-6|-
CASSLAARGGEQYF
TGTGCCAGCAGCTTAGCTGCCCGAGGGGGCGAGCAGTACTTC
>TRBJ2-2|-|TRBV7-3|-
CASNQKNTGELFF
TGTGCCAGCAACCAGAAGAACACCGGGGAGCTGTTTTTT
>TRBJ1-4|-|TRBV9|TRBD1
CASSAPGGLGGLFF
TGTGCCAGCAGTGCTCCAGGGGGTTTGGGGGGACTGTTTTTT
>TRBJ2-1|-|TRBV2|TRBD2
CASAPSGGGNEQFF
TGTGCCAGCGCGCCTAGCGGGGGGGGTAATGAGCAGTTCTTC
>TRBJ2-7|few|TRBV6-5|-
CASSYRPEGAYEQYF
TGTGCCAGCAGTTACCGACCAGAGGGGGCCTACGAGCAGTACTTC
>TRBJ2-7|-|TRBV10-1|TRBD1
CASAGTGAYEQYF
TGCGCCAGCGCCGGGACAGGAGCCTACGAGCAGTACTTC
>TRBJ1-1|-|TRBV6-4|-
CASSVDGGTEAFF
TGTGCCAGCAGTGTTGACGGGGGCACTGAAGCTTTCTTT
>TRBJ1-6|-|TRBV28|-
CASNFKSSYNSPLHF
TGTGCCAGCAATTTCAAGAGCTCCTATAATTCACCCCTCCACTTT
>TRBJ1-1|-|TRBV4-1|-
CASSQEQGRMNTEAFF
TGCGCCAGCAGCCAAGAGCAGGGTCGGATGAACACTGAAGCTTTCTTT
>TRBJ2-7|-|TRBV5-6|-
CASSRGGNYEQYF
TGTGCCAGCAGCCGAGGGGGTAACTACGAGCAGTACTTC
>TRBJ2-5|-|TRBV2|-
CATYRGTLETQYF
TGTGCCACTTATCGGGGTACCCTAGAGACCCAGTACTTC
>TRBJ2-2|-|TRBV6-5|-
CASQAVGNTGELFF
TGTGCCAGCCAGGCAGTAGGGAACACCGGGGAGCTGTTTTTT
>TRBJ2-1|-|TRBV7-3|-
CASSPTGNNEQFF
TGTGCCAGCAGCCCCACAGGGAACAATGAGCAGTTCTTC
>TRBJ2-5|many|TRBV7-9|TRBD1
CASSSTTGLQTQYF
TGTGCCAGCAGCTCGACGACAGGGTTGCAGACCCAGTACTTC
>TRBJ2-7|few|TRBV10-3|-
CAAARTGVSYEQYF
TGTGCCGCCGCTCGAACAGGTGTCTCCTACGAGCAGTACTTC
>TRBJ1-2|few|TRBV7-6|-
CASSLEFGGLTGYTF
TGTGCCAGCAGCTTAGAATTTGGCGGACTGACTGGCTACACCTTC
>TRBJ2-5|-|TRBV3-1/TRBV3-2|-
CASSLFPGRAAETQYF
TGTGCCAGCAGCCTATTCCCTGGCAGGGCCGCAGAGACCCAGTACTTC
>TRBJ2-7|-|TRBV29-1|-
CSVEGQDYEQYF
TGCAGCGTTGAAGGACAGGACTACGAGCAGTACTTC
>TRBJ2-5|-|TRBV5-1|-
CASSLFPGQETQYF
TGCGCCAGCAGCTTATTCCCCGGCCAAGAGACCCAGTACTTC
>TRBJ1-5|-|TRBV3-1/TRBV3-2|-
CASSQWGDSQPQHF
TGTGCCAGCAGCCAATGGGGAGACTCCCAGCCCCAGCATTTT
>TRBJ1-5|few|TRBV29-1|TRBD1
CSVGGGTGNQPQHF
TGCAGCGTCGGGGGCGGGACAGGCAATCAGCCCCAGCATTTT
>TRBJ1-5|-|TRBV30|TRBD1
CAWRTQGGTQPQHF
TGTGCCTGGAGGACTCAGGGGGGAACTCAGCCCCAGCATTTT
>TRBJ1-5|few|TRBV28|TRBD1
CASRTTGNQPQHF
TGTGCCAGCAGAACGACAGGGAATCAGCCCCAGCATTTT
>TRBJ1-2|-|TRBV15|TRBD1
CATSVDNRGYNYGYTF
TGTGCCACCAGCGTAGATAACAGGGGGTATAACTATGGCTACACCTTC
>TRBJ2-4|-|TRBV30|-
CAWSVGGPSKNIQYF
TGTGCCTGGAGTGTCGGAGGCCCCTCCAAAAACATTCAGTACTTC
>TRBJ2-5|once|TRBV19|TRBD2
CASGTSGTPGTQYF
TGTGCCAGTGGGACTAGCGGGACTCCTGGGACCCAGTACTTC
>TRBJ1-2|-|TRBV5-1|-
CASSLESQGIYGYTF
TGCGCCAGCAGCTTGGAATCTCAGGGAATCTATGGCTACACCTTC
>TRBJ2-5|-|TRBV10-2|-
CASSSTSQETQYF
TGCGCCAGCAGCTCGACTAGTCAGGAGACCCAGTACTTC
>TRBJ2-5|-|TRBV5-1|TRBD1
CASSLGLVRDRQETQYF
TGCGCCAGCAGCTTGGGACTGGTGAGGGACAGACAAGAGACCCAGTACTTC
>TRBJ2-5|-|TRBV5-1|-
CASSGETGQIQETQYF
TGCGCCAGCAGCGGGGAGACAGGCCAAATACAAGAGACCCAGTACTTC
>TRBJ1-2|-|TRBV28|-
CASSVEIRGYTF
TGTGCCAGCAGTGTCGAAATACGGGGCTACACCTTC
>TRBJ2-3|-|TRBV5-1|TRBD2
CASSALPTSEDTQYF
TGCGCCAGCAGCGCGCTTCCAACTAGCGAAGATACGCAGTATTTT
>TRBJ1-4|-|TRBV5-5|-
CASSSPSRGGREKLFF
TGTGCCAGCAGCTCGCCTTCAAGGGGCGGTCGGGAAAAACTGTTTTTT
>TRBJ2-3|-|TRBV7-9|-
CASSLQGSTDTQYF
TGTGCCAGCAGCTTGCAGGGGAGTACAGATACGCAGTATTTT
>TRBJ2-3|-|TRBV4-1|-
CASSQEEGGGPDTQYF
TGCGCCAGCAGCCAAGAGGAGGGGGGGGGCCCAGATACGCAGTATTTT
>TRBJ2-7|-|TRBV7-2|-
CASSFAGQLGEQYF
TGTGCCAGCAGCTTTGCGGGACAGCTAGGAGAGCAGTACTTC
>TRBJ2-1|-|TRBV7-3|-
CASSLTMADNEQFF
TGTGCCAGCAGCTTAACGATGGCAGACAATGAGCAGTTCTTC
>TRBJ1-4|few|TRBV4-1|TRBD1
CASSATGTVNEKLFF
TGCGCCAGCAGCGCTACCGGGACAGTTAATGAAAAACTGTTTTTT
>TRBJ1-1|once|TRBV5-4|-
CASSFSWGDTEAFF
TGTGCCAGCAGCTTCTCTTGGGGGGACACTGAAGCTTTCTTT
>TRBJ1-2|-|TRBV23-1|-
CARPHARPGYGYTF
TGCGCCAGACCCCACGCCCGACCAGGGTATGGCTACACCTTC
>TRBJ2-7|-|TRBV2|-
CASREDSYEQYF
TGTGCCAGCAGGGAGGACAGCTACGAGCAGTACTTC
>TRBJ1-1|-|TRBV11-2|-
CASSLNSNTEAFF
TGTGCCAGCAGCTTAAACTCGAACACTGAAGCTTTCTTT
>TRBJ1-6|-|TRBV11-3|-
CASSLEYAPLHF
TGTGCCAGCAGCTTAGAATATGCACCCCTCCACTTT
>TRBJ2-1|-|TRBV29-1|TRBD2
CSVRTSGSNYNEQFF
TGCAGCGTACGGACTAGCGGGAGTAACTACAATGAGCAGTTCTTC
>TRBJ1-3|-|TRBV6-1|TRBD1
CASSEYLQTGDRGNTIYF
TGTGCCAGCAGTGAATACCTTCAGACAGGGGATCGTGGAAACACCATATATTTT
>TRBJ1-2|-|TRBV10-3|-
CAISATDYGYTF
TGTGCCATCAGTGCCACTGACTATGGCTACACCTTC
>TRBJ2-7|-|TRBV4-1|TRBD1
CASSEGPTGATYEQYF
TGCGCCAGCAGCGAGGGACCGACAGGGGCTACCTACGAGCAGTACTTC
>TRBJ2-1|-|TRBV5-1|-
CASSLGNNEQFF
TGCGCCAGCAGCTTGGGTAACAATGAGCAGTTCTTC
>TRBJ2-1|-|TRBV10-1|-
CASSDRGAETSSYNEQFF
TGCGCCAGCAGTGACCGGGGGGCGGAAACGAGCTCCTACAATGAGCAGTTCTTC